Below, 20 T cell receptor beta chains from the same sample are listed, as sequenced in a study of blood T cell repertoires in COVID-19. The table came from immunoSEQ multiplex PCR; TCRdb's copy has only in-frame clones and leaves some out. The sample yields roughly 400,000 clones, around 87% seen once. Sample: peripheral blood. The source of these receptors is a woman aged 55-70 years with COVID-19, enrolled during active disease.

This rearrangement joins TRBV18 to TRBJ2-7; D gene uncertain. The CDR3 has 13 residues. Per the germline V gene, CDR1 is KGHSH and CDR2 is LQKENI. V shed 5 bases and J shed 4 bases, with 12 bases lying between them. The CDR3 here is CASSNAGIYEQYF. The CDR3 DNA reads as TGTGCCAGCTCAAATGCCGGTATTTACGAGCAGTACTTC.

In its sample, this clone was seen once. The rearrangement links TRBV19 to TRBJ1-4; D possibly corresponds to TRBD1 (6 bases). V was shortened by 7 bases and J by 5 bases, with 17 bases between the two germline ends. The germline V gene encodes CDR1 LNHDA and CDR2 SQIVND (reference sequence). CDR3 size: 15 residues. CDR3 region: CASTLTGTRNEKLFF. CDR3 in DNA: TGTGCCAGTACCCTCACCGGGACACGCAATGAAAAACTGTTTTTT.

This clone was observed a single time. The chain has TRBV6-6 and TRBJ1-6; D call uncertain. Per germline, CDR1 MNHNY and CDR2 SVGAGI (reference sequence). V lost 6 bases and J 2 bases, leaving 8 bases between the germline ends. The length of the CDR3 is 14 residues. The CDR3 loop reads CASRPSAYNSPLHF. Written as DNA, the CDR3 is TGTGCCAGCAGACCCAGTGCCTATAATTCACCCCTCCACTTT.

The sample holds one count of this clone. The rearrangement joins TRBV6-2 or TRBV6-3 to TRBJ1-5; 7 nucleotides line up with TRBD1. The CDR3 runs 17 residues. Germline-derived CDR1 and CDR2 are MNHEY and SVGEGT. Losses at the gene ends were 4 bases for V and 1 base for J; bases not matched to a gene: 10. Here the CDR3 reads CASSSEGALRSNQPQHF. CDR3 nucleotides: TGTGCCAGCAGTTCCGAGGGGGCCTTGCGGAGCAATCAGCCCCAGCATTTT.

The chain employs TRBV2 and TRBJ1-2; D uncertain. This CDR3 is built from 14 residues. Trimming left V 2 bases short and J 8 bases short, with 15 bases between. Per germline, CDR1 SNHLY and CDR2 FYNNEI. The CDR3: CASSELPGGRGYTF. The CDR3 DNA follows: TGTGCCAGCAGTGAATTGCCAGGCGGGAGGGGCTACACCTTC.

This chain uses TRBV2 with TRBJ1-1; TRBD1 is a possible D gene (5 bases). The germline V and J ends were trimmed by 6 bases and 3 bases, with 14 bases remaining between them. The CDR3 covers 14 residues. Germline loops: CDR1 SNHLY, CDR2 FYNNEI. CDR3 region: CASRGGRLDTEAFF. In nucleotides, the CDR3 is TGTGCCAGCAGGGGGGGACGTTTAGACACTGAAGCTTTCTTT.

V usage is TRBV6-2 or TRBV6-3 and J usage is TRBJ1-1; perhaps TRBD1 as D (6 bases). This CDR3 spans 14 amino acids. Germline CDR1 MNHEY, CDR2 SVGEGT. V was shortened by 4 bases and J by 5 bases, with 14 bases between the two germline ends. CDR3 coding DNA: TGTGCCAGCAGTTCCGCTGTGAGGGGGACTGAAGCTTTCTTT. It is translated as CASSSAVRGTEAFF.

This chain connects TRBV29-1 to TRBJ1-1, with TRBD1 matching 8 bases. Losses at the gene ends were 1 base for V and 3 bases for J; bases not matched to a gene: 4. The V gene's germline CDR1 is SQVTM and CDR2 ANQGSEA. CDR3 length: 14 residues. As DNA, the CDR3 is TGCAGCGTTGAAGGTCAGGGGGCGGACACTGAAGCTTTCTTT. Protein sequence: CSVEGQGADTEAFF.

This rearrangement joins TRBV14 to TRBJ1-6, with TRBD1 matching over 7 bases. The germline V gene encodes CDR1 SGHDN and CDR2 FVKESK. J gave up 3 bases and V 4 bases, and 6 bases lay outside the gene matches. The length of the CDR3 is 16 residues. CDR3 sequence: CASSRGQIIYNSPLHF. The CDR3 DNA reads TGTGCCAGCAGCCGGGGACAGATAATCTATAATTCACCCCTCCACTTT. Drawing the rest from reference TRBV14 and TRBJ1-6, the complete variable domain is EAGVTQFPSHSVIEKGQTVTLRCDPISGHDNLYWYRRVMGKEIKFLLHFVKESKQDESGMPNNRFLAERTGGTYSTLKVQPAELEDSGVYFCASSRGQIIYNSPLHFGNGTRLTVT.

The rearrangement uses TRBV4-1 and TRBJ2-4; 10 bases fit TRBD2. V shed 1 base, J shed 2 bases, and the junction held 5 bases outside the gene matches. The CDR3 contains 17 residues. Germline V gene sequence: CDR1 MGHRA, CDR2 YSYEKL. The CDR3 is CASSQGASGGSKNIQYF. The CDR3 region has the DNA TGCGCCAGCAGCCAAGGGGCTAGCGGGGGATCCAAAAACATTCAGTACTTC.

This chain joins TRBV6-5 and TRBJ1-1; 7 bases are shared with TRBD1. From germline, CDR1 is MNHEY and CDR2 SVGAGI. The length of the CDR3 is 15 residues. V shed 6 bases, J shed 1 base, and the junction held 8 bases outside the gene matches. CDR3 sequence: CASSLHRGKNTEAFF. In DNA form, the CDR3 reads TGTGCCAGCAGCCTACACAGGGGAAAGAACACTGAAGCTTTCTTT.

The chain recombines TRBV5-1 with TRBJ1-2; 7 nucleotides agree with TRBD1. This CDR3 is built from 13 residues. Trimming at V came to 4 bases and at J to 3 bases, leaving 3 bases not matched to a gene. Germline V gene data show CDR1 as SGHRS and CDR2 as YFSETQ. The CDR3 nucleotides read TGCGCCAGCAGCACCGGACAGGACTATGGCTACACCTTC. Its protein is CASSTGQDYGYTF. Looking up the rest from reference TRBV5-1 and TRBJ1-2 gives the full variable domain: KAGVTQTPRYLIKTRGQQVTLSCSPISGHRSVSWYQQTPGQGLQFLFEYFSETQRNKGNFPGRFSGRQFSNSRSEMNVSTLELGDSALYLCASSTGQDYGYTFGSGTRLTVV.

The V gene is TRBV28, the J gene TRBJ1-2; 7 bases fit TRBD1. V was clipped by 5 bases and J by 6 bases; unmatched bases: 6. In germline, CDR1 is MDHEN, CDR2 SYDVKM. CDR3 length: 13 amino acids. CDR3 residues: CASSRQGMDGYTF. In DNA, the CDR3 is TGTGCCAGCAGTCGACAGGGAATGGATGGCTACACCTTC.

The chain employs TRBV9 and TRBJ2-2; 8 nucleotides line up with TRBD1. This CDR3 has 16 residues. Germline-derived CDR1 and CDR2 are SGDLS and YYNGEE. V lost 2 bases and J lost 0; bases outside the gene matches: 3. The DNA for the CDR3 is TGTGCCAGCAGCGTGCTGGGACAGGCGAACACCGGGGAGCTGTTTTTT. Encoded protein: CASSVLGQANTGELFF.

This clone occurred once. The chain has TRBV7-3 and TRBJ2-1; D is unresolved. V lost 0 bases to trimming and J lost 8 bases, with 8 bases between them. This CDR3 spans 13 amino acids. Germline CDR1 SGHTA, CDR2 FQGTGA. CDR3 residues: CASSLTRTDEQFF. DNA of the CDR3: TGTGCCAGCAGCTTAACGAGAACAGATGAGCAGTTCTTC.

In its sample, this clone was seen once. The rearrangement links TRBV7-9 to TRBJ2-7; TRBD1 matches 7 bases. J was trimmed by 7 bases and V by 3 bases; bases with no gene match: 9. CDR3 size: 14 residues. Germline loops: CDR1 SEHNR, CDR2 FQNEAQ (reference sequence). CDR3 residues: CASSFDRAVREQYF. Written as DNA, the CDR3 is TGTGCCAGCAGCTTCGACAGGGCAGTGCGGGAGCAGTACTTC.

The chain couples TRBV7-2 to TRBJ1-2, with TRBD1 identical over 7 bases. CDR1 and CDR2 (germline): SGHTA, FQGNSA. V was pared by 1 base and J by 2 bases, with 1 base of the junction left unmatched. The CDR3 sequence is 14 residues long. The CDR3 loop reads CASSLGDRNYGYTF. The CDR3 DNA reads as TGTGCCAGCAGCTTAGGGGACAGAAACTATGGCTACACCTTC.

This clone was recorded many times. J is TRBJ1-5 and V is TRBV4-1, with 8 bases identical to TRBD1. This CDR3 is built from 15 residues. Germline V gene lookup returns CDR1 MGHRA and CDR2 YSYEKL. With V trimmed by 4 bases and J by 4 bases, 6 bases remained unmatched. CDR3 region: CASSRGTGENQPQHF. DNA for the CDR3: TGCGCCAGCAGCCGTGGGACAGGTGAAAATCAGCCCCAGCATTTT.

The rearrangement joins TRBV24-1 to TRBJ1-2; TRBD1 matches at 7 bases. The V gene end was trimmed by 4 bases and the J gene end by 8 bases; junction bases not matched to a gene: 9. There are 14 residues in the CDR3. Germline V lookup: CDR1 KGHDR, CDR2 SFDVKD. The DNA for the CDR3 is TGTGCCACCAGTGACCGGGACAGCATTACGGGCTACACCTTC. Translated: CATSDRDSITGYTF.

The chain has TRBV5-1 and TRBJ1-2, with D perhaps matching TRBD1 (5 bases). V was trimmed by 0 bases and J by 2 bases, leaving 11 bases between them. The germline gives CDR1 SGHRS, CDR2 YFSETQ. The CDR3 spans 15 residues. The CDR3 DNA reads TGCGCCAGCAGCTTGGTAACAGGCGGAAACTATGGCTACACCTTC. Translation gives CASSLVTGGNYGYTF.